The source of this T cell receptor beta chain is a study of early T cells in non-severe SARS-CoV-2 infection. Across the whole study: Sequenced bulk RNA came from whole blood that was unsorted, and chains were unpaired. Study findings and constraints: Clonotype matching in VDJdb favored anti-spike CD8 responses and did not capture private and CD4 specificities.

This clonotype was detected many times. Its antigen is undetermined. The CDR3 spans 13 residues. Deletions cut 0 bases from V and 10 bases from J, with 11 bases between. Germline loops: CDR1 SGDLS, CDR2 YYNGEE. Unique molecular identifiers were attached to individual cDNA molecules. MiXCR was run by TCRdb on the 5' RACE reads, yielding one entry per CDR3 protein. Of tens of thousands of distinct CDR3 sequences in the sample, around 7% are singletons; the top ten hold 4% to 4.5%. V is TRBV9 and J is TRBJ1-5; D call uncertain. Sample: whole blood. This TCR came from an adult who was a healthcare worker with PCR-confirmed SARS-CoV-2 infection or an uninfected control (not recorded which). Here the CDR3 reads CASSVDKARPQHF. The CDR3 region has the DNA TGTGCCAGCAGCGTAGACAAGGCACGTCCCCAGCATTTT.